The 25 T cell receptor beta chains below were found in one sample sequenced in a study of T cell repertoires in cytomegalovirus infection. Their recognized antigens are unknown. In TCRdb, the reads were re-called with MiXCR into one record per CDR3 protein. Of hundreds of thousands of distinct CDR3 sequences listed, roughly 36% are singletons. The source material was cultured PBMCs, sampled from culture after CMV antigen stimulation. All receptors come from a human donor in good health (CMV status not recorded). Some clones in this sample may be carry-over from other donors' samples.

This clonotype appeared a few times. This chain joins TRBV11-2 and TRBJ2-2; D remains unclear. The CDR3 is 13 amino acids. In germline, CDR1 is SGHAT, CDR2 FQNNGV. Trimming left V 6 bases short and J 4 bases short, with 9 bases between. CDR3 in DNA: TGTGCCAGCAGGGGTCTGGGCACCGGGGAGCTGTTTTTT. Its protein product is CASRGLGTGELFF.

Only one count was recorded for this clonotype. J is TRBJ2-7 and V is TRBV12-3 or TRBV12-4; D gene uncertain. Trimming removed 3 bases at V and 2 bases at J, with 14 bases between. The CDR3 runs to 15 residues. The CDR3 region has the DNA TGTGCCAGCAGTTTGGGCTCCCAGCAACCCTACGAGCAGTACTTC. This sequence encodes CASSLGSQQPYEQYF.

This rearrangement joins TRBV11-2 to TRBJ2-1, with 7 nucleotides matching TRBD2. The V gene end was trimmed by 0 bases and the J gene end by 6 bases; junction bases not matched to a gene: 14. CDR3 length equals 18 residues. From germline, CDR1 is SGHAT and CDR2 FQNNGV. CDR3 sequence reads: CASSLEGFGGSQSNEQFF. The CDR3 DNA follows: TGTGCCAGCAGCTTAGAAGGTTTCGGGGGGAGTCAGAGCAATGAGCAGTTCTTC.

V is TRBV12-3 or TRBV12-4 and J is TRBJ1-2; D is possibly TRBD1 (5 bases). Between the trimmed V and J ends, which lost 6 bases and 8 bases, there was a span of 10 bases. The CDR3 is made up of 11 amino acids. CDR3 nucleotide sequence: TGTGCCAGCAGCCGAGCAGGGGGCTACACCTTC. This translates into CASSRAGGYTF.

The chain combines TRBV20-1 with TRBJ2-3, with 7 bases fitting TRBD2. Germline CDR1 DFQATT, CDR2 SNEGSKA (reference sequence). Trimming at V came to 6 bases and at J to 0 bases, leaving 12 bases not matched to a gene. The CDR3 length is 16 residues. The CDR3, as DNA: TGCAGTGCGGAGGGGCTAGCGGATACTAGCACAGATACGCAGTATTTT. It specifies CSAEGLADTSTDTQYF.

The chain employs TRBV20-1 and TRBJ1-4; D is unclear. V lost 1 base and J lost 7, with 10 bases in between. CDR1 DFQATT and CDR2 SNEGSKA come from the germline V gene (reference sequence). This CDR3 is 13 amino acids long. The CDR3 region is CSARVEGSEKLFF. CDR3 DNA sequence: TGCAGTGCTAGAGTTGAGGGAAGTGAAAAACTGTTTTTT.

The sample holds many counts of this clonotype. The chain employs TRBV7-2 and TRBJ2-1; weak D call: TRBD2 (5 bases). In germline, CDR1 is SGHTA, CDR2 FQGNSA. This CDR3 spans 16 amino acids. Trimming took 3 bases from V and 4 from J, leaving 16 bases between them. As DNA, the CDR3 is TGTGCCAGCAGCTTTGGGGAAAAGGACTTATACAATGAGCAGTTCTTC. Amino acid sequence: CASSFGEKDLYNEQFF.

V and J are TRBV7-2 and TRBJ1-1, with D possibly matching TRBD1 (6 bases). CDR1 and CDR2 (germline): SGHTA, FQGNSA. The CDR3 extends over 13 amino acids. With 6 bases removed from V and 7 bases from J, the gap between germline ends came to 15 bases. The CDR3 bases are TGTGCCAGCAGTCAACAGGGCGGAAATGAAGCTTTCTTT. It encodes CASSQQGGNEAFF.

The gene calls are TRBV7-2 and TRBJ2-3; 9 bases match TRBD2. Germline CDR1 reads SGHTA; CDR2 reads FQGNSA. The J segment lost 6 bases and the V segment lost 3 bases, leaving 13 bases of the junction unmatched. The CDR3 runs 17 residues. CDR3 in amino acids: CASSFGLASRPPDTQYF. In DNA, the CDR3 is TGTGCCAGCAGCTTCGGACTAGCGTCCCGACCCCCCGATACGCAGTATTTT.

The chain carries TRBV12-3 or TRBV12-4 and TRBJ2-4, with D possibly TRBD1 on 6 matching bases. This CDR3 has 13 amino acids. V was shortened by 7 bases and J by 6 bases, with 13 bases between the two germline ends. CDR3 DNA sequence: TGTGCCAGCACCCCCGGACAGCGAAACATTCAGTACTTC. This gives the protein CASTPGQRNIQYF.

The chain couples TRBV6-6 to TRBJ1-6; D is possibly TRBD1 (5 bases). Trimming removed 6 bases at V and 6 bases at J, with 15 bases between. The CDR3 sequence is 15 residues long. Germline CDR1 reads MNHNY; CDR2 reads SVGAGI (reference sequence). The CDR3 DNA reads TGTGCCAGCAGGGTGGGAGGGGTTTCTAATTCACCCCTCCACTTT. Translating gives CASRVGGVSNSPLHF.

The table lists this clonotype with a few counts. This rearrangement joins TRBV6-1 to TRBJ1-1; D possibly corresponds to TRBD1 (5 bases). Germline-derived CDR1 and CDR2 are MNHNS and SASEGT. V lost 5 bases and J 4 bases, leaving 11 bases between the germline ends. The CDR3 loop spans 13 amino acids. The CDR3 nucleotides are TGTGCCAGCAGTTGGACATTTTCCACTGAAGCTTTCTTT. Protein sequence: CASSWTFSTEAFF.

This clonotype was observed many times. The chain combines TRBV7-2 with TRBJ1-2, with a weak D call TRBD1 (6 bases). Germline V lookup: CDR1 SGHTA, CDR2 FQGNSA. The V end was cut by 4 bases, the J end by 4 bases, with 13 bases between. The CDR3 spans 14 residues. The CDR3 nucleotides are TGTGCCAGCAGCTCTAGTAGGACAGTCTATGGCTACACCTTC. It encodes CASSSSRTVYGYTF.

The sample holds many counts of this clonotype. CDR3 in amino acids: CASSLHQGSTDTQYF. The CDR3 bases are TGTGCCAGCAGCCTGCACCAGGGGAGCACAGATACGCAGTATTTT. The V gene is TRBV7-2, the J gene TRBJ2-3, with D possibly being TRBD1 (6 bases). This CDR3 is built from 15 residues. Germline-derived CDR1 and CDR2 are SGHTA and FQGNSA. V dropped 5 bases and J dropped 0 bases, with 12 bases sitting between them.

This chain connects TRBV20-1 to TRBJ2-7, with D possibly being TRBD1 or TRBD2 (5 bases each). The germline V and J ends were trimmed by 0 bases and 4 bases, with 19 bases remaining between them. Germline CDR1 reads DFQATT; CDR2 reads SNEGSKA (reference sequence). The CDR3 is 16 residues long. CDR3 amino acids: CSARDGDGTIMYEQYF. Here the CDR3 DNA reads TGCAGTGCTAGAGATGGGGACGGGACGATTATGTACGAGCAGTACTTC.

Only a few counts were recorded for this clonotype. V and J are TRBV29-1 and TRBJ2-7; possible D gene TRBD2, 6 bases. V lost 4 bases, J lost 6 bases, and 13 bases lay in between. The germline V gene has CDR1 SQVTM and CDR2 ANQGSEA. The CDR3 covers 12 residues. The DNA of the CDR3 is TGCAGCGTTGCCGCGGGAAGGGGCGAGCAGTACTTC. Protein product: CSVAAGRGEQYF.

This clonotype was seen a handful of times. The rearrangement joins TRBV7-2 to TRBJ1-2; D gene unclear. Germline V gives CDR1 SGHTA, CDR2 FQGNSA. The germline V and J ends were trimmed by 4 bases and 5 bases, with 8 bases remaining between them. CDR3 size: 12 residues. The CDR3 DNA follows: TGTGCCAGCAGCTCGACAAGTTATGGCTACACCTTC. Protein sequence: CASSSTSYGYTF. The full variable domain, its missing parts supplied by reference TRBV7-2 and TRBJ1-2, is GAGVSQSPSNKVTEKGKDVELRCDPISGHTALYWYRQSLGQGLEFLIYFQGNSAPDKSGLPSDRFSAERTGGSVSTLTIQRTQQEDSAVYLCASSSTSYGYTFGSGTRLTVV.

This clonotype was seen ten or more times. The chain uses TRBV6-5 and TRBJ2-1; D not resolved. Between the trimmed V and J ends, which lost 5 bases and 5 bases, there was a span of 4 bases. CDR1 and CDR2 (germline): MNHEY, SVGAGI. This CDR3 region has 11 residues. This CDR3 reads CASSRDNEQFF. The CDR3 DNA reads TGTGCCAGCAGTCGTGACAATGAGCAGTTCTTC.

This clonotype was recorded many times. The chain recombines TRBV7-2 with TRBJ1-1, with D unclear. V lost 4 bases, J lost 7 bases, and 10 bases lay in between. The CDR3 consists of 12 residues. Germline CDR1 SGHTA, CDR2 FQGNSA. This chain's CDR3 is CASSSGPIEAFF. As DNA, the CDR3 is TGTGCCAGCAGCTCCGGGCCCATTGAAGCTTTCTTT.

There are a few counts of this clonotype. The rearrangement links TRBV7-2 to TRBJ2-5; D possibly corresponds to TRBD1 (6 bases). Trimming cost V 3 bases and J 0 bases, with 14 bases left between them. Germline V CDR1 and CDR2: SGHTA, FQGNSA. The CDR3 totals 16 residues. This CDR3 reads CASSFRGRGYQETQYF. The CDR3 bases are TGTGCCAGCAGCTTCAGGGGCAGGGGATACCAAGAGACCCAGTACTTC.

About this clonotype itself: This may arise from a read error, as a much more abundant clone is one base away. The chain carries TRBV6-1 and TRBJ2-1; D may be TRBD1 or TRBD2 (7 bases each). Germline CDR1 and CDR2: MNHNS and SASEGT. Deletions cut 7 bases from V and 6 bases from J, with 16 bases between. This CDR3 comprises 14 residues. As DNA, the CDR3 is TGTGCCAGCACCCAAACCAGGGGGGGCAATGAGCAGTTCTTC. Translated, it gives CASTQTRGGNEQFF.

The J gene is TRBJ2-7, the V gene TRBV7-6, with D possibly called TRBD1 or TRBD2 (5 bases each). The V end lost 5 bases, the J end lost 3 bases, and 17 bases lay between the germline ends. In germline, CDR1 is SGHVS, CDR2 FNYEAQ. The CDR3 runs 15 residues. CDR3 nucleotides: TGTGCCAGCAGCGAAGGGACCGACTCCTTCTACGAGCAGTACTTC. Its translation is CASSEGTDSFYEQYF.

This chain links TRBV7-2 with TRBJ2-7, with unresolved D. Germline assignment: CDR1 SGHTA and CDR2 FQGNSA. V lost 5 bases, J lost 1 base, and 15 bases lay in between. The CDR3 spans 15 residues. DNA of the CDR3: TGTGCCAGCAGCCCAACGAGGATCCTTTCCTACGAGCAGTACTTC. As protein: CASSPTRILSYEQYF.

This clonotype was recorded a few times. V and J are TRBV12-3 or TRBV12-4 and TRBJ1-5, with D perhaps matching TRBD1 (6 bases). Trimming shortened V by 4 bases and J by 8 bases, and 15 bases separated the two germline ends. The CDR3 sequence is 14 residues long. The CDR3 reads CASSSRDKIKPQHF. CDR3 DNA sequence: TGTGCCAGCAGTTCAAGGGACAAAATTAAGCCCCAGCATTTT.

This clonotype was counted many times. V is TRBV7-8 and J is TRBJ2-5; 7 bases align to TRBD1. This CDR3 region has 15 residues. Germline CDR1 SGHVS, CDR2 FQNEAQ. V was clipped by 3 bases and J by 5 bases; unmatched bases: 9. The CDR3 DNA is TGTGCCAGCAGCTTCAAGACAGGGCACGGGGAGACCCAGTACTTC. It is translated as CASSFKTGHGETQYF.